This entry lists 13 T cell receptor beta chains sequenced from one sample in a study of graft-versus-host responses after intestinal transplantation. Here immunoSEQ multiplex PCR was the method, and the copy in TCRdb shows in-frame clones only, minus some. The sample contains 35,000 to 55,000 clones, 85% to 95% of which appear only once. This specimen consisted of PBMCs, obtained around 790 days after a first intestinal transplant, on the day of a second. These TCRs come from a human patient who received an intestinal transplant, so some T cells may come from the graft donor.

CDR3 bases: TGTGCCAGCAGTTTAATGGCGTCAGCCCAAGAGACCCAGTACTTC. As protein: CASSLMASAQETQYF. The chain has TRBV28 and TRBJ2-5; no definite D call. The CDR3 is 15 amino acids. Germline V CDR1 and CDR2: MDHEN, SYDVKM. Deletions cut 2 bases from V and 1 base from J, with 11 bases between.

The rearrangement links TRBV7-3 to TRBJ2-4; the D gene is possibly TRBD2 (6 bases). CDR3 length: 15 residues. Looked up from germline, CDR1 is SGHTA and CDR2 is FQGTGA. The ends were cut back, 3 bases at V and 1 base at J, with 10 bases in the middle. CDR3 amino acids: CASSFPGEAKNIQYF. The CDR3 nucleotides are TGTGCCAGCAGCTTCCCGGGAGAGGCCAAAAACATTCAGTACTTC. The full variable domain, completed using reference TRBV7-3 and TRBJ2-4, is GAGVSQTPSNKVTEKGKYVELRCDPISGHTALYWYRQSLGQGPEFLIYFQGTGAADDSGLPNDRFFAVRPEGSVSTLKIQRTERGDSAVYLCASSFPGEAKNIQYFGAGTRLSVL.

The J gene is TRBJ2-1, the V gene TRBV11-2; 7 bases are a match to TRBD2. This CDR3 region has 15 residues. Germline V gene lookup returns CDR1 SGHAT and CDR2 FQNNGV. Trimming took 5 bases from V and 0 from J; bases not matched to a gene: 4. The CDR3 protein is CASSQWTSSYNEQFF. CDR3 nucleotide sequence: TGTGCCAGCAGCCAGTGGACTAGCTCCTACAATGAGCAGTTCTTC.

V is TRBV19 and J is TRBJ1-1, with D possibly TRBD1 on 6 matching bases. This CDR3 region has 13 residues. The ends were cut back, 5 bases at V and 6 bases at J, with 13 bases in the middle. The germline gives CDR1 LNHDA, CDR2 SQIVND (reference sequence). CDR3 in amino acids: CASSWTVASEAFF. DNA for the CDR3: TGTGCCAGTAGTTGGACAGTCGCCTCTGAAGCTTTCTTT. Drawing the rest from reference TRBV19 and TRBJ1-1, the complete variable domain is DGGITQSPKYLFRKEGQNVTLSCEQNLNHDAMYWYRQDPGQGLRLIYYSQIVNDFQKGDIAEGYSVSREKKESFPLTVTSAQKNPTAFYLCASSWTVASEAFFGQGTRLTVV.

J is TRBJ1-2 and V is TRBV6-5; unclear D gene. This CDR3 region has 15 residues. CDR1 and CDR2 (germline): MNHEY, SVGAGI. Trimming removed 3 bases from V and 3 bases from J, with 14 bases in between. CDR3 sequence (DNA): TGTGCCAGCAGTTATAGTCGTCCAGGAGACTATGGCTACACCTTC. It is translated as CASSYSRPGDYGYTF.

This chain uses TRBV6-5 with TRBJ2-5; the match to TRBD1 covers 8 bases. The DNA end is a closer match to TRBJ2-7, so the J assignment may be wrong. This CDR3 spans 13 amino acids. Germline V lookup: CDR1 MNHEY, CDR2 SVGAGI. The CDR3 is CASSIDRGNEQYF. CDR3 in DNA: TGTGCCAGCAGCATCGACAGGGGCAACGAGCAGTACTTC.

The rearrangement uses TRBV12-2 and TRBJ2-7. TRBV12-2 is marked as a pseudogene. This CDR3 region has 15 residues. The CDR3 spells CASRWGTEASYEQYF. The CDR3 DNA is TGTGCAAGTCGCTGGGGAACTGAGGCTTCCTACGAGCAGTACTTC.

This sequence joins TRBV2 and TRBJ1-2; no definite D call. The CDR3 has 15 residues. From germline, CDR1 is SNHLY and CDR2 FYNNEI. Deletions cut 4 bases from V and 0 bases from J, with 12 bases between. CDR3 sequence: CASSVSMRANYGYTF. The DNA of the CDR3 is TGTGCCAGCAGTGTTTCGATGAGAGCTAACTATGGCTACACCTTC.

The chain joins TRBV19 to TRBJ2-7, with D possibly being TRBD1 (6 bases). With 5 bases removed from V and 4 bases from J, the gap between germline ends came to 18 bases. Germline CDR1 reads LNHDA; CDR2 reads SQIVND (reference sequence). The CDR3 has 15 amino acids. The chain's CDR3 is CASSFAQGRQYEQYF. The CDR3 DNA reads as TGTGCCAGTAGTTTCGCCCAGGGGCGGCAGTACGAGCAGTACTTC.

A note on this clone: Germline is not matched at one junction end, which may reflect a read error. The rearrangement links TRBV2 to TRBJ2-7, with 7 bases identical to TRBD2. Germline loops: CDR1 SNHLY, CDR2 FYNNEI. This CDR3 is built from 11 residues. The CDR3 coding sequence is TGTGCCAGCAGGCCGCAGCGGGACTTGTTCTTC. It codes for CASRPQRDLFF.

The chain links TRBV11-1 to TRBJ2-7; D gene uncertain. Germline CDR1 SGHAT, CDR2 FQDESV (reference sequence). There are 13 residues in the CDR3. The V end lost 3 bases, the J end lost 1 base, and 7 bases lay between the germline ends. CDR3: CASSFSGSYEQYF. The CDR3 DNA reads TGTGCCAGCAGCTTTTCGGGTTCCTACGAGCAGTACTTC.

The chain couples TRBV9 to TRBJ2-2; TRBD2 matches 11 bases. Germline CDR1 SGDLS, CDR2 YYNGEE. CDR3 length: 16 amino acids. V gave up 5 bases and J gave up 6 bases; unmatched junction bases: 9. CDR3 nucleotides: TGTGCCAGCAGTGATTCTAGCGGGAGGTTGCCCGGGGAGCTGTTTTTT. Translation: CASSDSSGRLPGELFF.

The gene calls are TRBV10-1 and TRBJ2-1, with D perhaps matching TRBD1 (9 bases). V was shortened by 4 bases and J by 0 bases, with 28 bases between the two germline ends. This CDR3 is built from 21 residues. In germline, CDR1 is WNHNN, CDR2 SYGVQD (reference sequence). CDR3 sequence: CASSGPLTGGGRSSSYNEQFF. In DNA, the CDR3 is TGCGCCAGCAGTGGCCCCCTAACAGGGGGCGGGAGGTCGAGCTCCTACAATGAGCAGTTCTTC.